The TCR beta chain described here comes from a study of blood T cell repertoires in COVID-19. In the study overall: Sites across the United States, Italy and Spain contributed samples from acute and convalescent COVID-19.

The repertoire was sequenced with immunoSEQ multiplex PCR; TCRdb's copy has only in-frame clones and lacks some. The repertoire has 100,000 or so clones, over 75% of them found once; the top ten carry around 4%. Germline values: CDR1 LNHNV, CDR2 YYDKDF (reference sequence). Trimming took 0 bases from V and 5 from J, leaving 5 bases between them. The CDR3 has 14 residues. This sequence was found in a man in his forties or fifties with acute or convalescent COVID-19. The chain employs TRBV15 and TRBJ1-6, with D hard to call. The sequenced sample was peripheral blood. CDR3 nucleotide sequence: TGTGCCACCAGCAGAGATCCCGATAATTCACCCCTCCACTTT. Translating it yields CATSRDPDNSPLHF.